This T cell receptor beta chain was observed in a study of T cells in Graves' hyperthyroidism and ophthalmopathy. Trimming shortened V by 1 base and J by 2 bases, and 11 bases separated the two germline ends. CDR3 length: 15 amino acids. CDR1 and CDR2 from the germline V gene are MGHRA and YSYEKL. Researchers took RNA transcripts and amplified the TCR beta CDR3 regions from them. The study used the HTBI primer set for a first-round RT-PCR of the TCR CDR3. From the multiplex PCR reads, TCRdb called clonotypes with MiXCR, one entry per CDR3 protein. The sample has more than 550,000 distinct CDR3 sequences; roughly 20% are singletons.

Source material: blood. The chain uses TRBV4-1 and TRBJ2-5; no clear D. This TCR was recovered from a woman aged 45-59 years with Graves' hyperthyroidism that later progressed to Graves' ophthalmopathy. The CDR3 DNA follows: TGCGCCAGCAGCCAAGTAGGGCTAGAGCAAGAGACCCAGTACTTC. Residues: CASSQVGLEQETQYF.